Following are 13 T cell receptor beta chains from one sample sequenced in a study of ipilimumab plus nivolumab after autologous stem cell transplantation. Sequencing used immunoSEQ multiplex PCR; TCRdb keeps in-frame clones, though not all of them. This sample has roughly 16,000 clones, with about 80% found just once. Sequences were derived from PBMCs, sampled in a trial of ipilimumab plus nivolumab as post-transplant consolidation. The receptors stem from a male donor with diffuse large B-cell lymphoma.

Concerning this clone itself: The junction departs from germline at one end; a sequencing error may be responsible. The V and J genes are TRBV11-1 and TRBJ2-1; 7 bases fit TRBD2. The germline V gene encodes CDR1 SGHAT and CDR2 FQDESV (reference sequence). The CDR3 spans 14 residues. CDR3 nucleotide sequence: TGTGCCAGCAGCTCTTCGGGGGGATACAGTGAGCAGTTCTTC. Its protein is CASSSSGGYSEQFF.

The CDR3 DNA follows: TGTGCCAGCGGAACTGTGACAGGGAGAGAAAAACTGTTTTTT. Its protein product is CASGTVTGREKLFF. The J gene is TRBJ1-4, the V gene TRBV6-5, with 7 bases aligning to TRBD1. Germline values: CDR1 MNHEY, CDR2 SVGAGI. The CDR3 totals 14 residues. V dropped 8 bases and J dropped 8; count of bases not matched to a gene: 11.

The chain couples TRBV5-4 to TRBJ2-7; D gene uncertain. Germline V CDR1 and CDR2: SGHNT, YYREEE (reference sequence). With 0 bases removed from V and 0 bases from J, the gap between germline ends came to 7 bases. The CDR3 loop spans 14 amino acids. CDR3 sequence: CASSLDIGSYEQYF. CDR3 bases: TGTGCCAGCAGCTTGGATATAGGCTCCTACGAGCAGTACTTC.

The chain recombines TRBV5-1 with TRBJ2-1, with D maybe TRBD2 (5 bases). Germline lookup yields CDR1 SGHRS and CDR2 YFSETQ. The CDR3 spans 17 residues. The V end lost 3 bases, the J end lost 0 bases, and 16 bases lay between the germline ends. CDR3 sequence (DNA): TGCGCCAGCAGCTCTAAGGCCCTGGGGAGCTCCTACAATGAGCAGTTCTTC. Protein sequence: CASSSKALGSSYNEQFF.

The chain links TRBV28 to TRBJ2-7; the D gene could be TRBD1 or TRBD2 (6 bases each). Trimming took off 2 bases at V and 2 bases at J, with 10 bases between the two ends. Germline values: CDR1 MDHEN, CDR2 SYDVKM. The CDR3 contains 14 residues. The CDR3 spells CASSLPGEAYEQYF. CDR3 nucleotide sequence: TGTGCCAGCAGTTTACCAGGGGAGGCCTACGAGCAGTACTTC.

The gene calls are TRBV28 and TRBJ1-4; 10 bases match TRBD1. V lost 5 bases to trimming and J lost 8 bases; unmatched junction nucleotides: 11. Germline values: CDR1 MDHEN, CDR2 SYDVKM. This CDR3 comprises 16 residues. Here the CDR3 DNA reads TGTGCCAGCAGTAGCGGACAGGGGGGGAGGATGGAAAAACTGTTTTTT. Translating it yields CASSSGQGGRMEKLFF.

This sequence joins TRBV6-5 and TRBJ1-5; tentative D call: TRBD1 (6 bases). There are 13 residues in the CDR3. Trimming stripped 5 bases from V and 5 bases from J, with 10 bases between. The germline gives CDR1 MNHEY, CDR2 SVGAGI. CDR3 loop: CASSADRYQPQHF. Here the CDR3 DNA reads TGTGCCAGCAGTGCGGACAGATATCAGCCCCAGCATTTT.

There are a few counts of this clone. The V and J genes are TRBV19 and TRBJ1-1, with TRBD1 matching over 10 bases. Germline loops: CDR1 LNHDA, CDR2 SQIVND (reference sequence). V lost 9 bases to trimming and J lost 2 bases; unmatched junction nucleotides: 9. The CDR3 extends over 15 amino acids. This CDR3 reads CASEDRGRYNTEAFF. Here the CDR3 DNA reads TGTGCCAGCGAAGACAGGGGGCGATACAACACTGAAGCTTTCTTT.

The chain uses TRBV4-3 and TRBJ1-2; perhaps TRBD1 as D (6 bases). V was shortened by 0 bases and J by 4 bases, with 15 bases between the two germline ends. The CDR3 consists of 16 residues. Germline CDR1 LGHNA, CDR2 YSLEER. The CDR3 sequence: CASSQDPGQRIYGYTF. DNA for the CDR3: TGCGCCAGCAGCCAAGATCCTGGACAGCGAATCTATGGCTACACCTTC.

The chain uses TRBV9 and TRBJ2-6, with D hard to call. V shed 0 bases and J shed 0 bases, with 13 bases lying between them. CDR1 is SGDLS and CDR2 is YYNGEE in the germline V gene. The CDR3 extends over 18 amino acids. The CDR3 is CASSVGPLEGSGANVLTF. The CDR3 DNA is TGTGCCAGCAGCGTAGGTCCCCTTGAAGGCTCTGGGGCCAACGTCCTGACTTTC.

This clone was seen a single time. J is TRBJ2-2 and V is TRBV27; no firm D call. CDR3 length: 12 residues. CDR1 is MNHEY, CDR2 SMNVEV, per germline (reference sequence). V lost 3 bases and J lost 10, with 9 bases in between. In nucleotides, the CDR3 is TGTGCCAGCAGTTTTGGGCAATCGGAGCTGTTTTTT. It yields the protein CASSFGQSELFF.

As DNA, the CDR3 is TGTGCCACCAGCGGACGGACAGGGGTAGGAGGAAATGGCTACACCTTC. This translates into CATSGRTGVGGNGYTF. The rearrangement links TRBV15 to TRBJ1-2, with TRBD1 identical over 9 bases. Trimming cost V 5 bases and J 6 bases; bases outside gene matches: 13. The CDR3 loop spans 16 amino acids. Germline V gene sequence: CDR1 LNHNV, CDR2 YYDKDF (reference sequence).

This CDR3 is CASSLTSTNEKLFF. CDR3 DNA: TGTGCCAGCAGCTTAACCTCAACTAATGAAAAACTGTTTTTT. The V call is TRBV7-9, the J call TRBJ1-4; unclear D gene. There are 14 residues in the CDR3. Between the trimmed V and J ends, which lost 2 bases and 0 bases, there was a span of 4 bases. CDR1 SEHNR and CDR2 FQNEAQ come from the germline V gene (reference sequence).